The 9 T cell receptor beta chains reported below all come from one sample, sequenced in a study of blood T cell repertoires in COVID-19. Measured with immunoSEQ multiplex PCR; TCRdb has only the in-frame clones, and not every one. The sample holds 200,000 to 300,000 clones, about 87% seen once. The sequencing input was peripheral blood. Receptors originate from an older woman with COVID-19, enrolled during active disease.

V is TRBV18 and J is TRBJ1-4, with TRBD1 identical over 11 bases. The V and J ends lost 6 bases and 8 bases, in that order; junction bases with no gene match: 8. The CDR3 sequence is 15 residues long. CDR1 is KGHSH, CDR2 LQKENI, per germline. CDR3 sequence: CASSAQGQGGEKLFF. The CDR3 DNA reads TGTGCCAGCTCGGCCCAGGGACAGGGGGGAGAAAAACTGTTTTTT.

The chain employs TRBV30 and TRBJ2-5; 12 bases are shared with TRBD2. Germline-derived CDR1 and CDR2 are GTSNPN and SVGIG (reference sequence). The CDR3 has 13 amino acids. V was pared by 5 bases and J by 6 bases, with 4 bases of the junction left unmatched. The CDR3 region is CAWLLAGGQTQYF. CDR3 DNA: TGTGCCTGGCTACTAGCGGGAGGACAGACCCAGTACTTC.

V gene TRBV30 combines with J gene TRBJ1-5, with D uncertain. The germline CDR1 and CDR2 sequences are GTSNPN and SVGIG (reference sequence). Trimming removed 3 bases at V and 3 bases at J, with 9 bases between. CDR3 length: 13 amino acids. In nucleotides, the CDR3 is TGTGCCTGGAGGGGAGGGTTCAATCAGCCCCAGCATTTT. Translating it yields CAWRGGFNQPQHF.

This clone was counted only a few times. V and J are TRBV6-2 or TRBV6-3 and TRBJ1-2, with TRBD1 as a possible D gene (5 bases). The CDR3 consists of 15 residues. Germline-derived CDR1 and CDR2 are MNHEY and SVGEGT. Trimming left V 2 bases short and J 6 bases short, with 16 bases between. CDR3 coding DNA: TGTGCCAGCAGTTACGTTGCACCCGGGGGAAATGGCTACACCTTC. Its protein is CASSYVAPGGNGYTF.

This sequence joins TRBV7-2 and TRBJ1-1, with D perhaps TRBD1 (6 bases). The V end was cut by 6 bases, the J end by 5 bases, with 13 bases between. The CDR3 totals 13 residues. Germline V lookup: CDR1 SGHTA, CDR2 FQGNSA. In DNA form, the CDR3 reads TGTGCCAGCAGTCGTAGGACAGCTACTGAAGCTTTCTTT. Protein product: CASSRRTATEAFF.

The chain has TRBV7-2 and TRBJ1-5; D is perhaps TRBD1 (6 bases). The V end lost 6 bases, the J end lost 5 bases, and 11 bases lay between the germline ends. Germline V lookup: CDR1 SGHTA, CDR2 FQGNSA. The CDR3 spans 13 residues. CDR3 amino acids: CASSQKGDQPQHF. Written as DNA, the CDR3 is TGTGCCAGCAGTCAGAAGGGGGATCAGCCCCAGCATTTT.

DNA of the CDR3: TGCAGCGTTGGTGATCAGGGTGCGGAGACCCAGTACTTC. This translates into CSVGDQGAETQYF. The chain uses TRBV29-1 and TRBJ2-5; D possibly corresponds to TRBD1 (5 bases). The CDR3 is made up of 13 amino acids. The germline CDR1 and CDR2 sequences are SQVTM and ANQGSEA. V was trimmed by 4 bases and J by 5 bases, leaving 14 bases between them.

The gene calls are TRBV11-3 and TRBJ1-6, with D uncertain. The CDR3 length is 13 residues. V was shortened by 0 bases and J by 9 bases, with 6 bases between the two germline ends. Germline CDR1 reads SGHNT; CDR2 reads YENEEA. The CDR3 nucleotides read TGTGCCAGCAGCTTAGATCCTAGTTCACCCCTCCACTTT. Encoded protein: CASSLDPSSPLHF.

CDR3 amino acids: CASSLTANYGYTF. The CDR3 DNA reads as TGTGCCAGCAGCCTGACAGCGAACTATGGCTACACCTTC. V and J are TRBV7-6 and TRBJ1-2, with D perhaps matching TRBD1 (5 bases). V was pared by 5 bases and J by 2 bases, with 9 bases between. CDR3 length: 13 amino acids. From germline, CDR1 is SGHVS and CDR2 FNYEAQ.